The 22 T cell receptor beta chains below were found in one sample sequenced in a study of blood T cell repertoires in COVID-19. TCRdb keeps only in-frame clones here, not all; method: immunoSEQ multiplex PCR. Altogether 160,000 or so clones are present, roughly 82% being singletons, with the ten largest covering 15%. Sequencing was done on a sample of PBMCs or T cells enriched from blood (not recorded which). These receptor sequences come from a man aged 50 to 59 who had recovered from COVID-19.

This clone has a single count. The rearrangement links TRBV2 to TRBJ1-2; 7 nucleotides agree with TRBD1. This CDR3 is 13 amino acids long. Looked up from germline, CDR1 is SNHLY and CDR2 is FYNNEI. Germline trimming cut 7 bases from V and 4 bases from J; bases unmatched to any gene: 6. The CDR3 reads CASITGVGYGYTF. CDR3 DNA: TGTGCCAGCATAACAGGGGTAGGCTATGGCTACACCTTC. The full variable domain, its missing parts supplied by reference TRBV2 and TRBJ1-2, is EPEVTQTPSHQVTQMGQEVILRCVPISNHLYFYWYRQILGQKVEFLVSFYNNEISEKSEIFDDQFSVERPDGSNFTLKIRSTKLEDSAMYFCASITGVGYGYTFGSGTRLTVV.

The V gene is TRBV19, the J gene TRBJ2-5; 14 bases are a match to TRBD2. Unmatched junction bases numbered 2, after V lost 5 bases and J lost 3 bases. Germline V gives CDR1 LNHDA, CDR2 SQIVND (reference sequence). CDR3 size: 15 residues. CDR3 nucleotides: TGTGCCAGTAGTCGACTAGCGGGGGGGAAAGAGACCCAGTACTTC. It codes for CASSRLAGGKETQYF.

The chain has TRBV4-2 and TRBJ1-2; TRBD1 might be the D (5 bases). V gave up 4 bases and J gave up 0 bases, with 12 bases separating them. The CDR3 runs to 15 residues. The germline CDR1 and CDR2 sequences are LGHNA and YNFKEQ. CDR3 in amino acids: CASSRSRDSNYGYTF. For the CDR3, the DNA is TGTGCCAGCAGCCGTAGCAGGGACTCTAACTATGGCTACACCTTC.

The chain joins TRBV23-1 to TRBJ1-2; 8 bases are a match to TRBD1. Being an ORF, TRBV23-1 has a function that is uncertain. The CDR3 extends over 14 amino acids. The trim removed 8 bases at V and 7 bases at J, leaving 12 bases unmatched. CDR3 nucleotides: TGCGCCAGCTCGGGACAGGAACCTAACCGTGGCTACACCTTC. It codes for CASSGQEPNRGYTF.

The genes are TRBV6-2 or TRBV6-3 and TRBJ2-2; 10 positions match TRBD2. V gave up 2 bases and J gave up 1 base; unmatched junction bases: 7. From germline, CDR1 is MNHEY and CDR2 SVGEGT. CDR3 length: 18 amino acids. Written as DNA, the CDR3 is TGTGCCAGCAGTTACGGACCGGGACTAGCGAGGAACACCGGGGAGCTGTTTTTT. Encoded protein: CASSYGPGLARNTGELFF.

The rearrangement joins TRBV11-2 to TRBJ1-2; D is possibly TRBD1 (6 bases). The germline CDR1 and CDR2 sequences are SGHAT and FQNNGV. V shed 5 bases and J shed 4 bases, with 20 bases lying between them. The CDR3 consists of 16 residues. CDR3: CASSPGQLPQVYGYTF. CDR3 coding DNA: TGTGCCAGCAGCCCCGGACAGCTACCGCAAGTCTATGGCTACACCTTC.

The genes are TRBV2 and TRBJ2-1; 7 bases are shared with TRBD1. Germline loops: CDR1 SNHLY, CDR2 FYNNEI. With 4 bases clipped from V and 10 bases from J, the junction kept 7 bases outside the gene matches. The CDR3 totals 13 residues. Here the CDR3 DNA reads TGTGCCAGCAGTGGACAGGGATTCGAGGAGCAGTTCTTC. This gives the protein CASSGQGFEEQFF.

A few counts support this clone. The genes are TRBV5-1 and TRBJ2-1; D is unclear. There are 13 residues in the CDR3. V lost 0 bases and J 8 bases, leaving 9 bases between the germline ends. CDR1 is SGHRS, CDR2 YFSETQ, per germline. The CDR3 protein is CASSLVFGYEQFF. CDR3 sequence (DNA): TGCGCCAGCAGCTTGGTGTTTGGCTATGAGCAGTTCTTC.

The V gene is TRBV9, the J gene TRBJ2-7; 7 bases align to TRBD1. V was pared by 4 bases and J by 0 bases, with 4 bases of the junction left unmatched. Per the germline V gene, CDR1 is SGDLS and CDR2 is YYNGEE. This CDR3 contains 14 residues. The CDR3, as DNA: TGTGCCAGCAGCCTAAGGGACAGCTCCTACGAGCAGTACTTC. The encoded protein is CASSLRDSSYEQYF. The variable domain in full, completed from reference TRBV9 and TRBJ2-7, reads DSGVTQTPKHLITATGQRVTLRCSPRSGDLSVYWYQQSLDQGLQFLIQYYNGEERAKGNILERFSAQQFPDLHSELNLSSLELGDSALYFCASSLRDSSYEQYFGPGTRLTVT.

This clone has more than one count but fewer than ten. The CDR3 loop is CASSELGQGRWGGRRETQYF. CDR3 bases: TGTGCCAGCAGTGAATTGGGACAGGGAAGGTGGGGGGGCCGGCGGGAGACCCAGTACTTC. The rearrangement joins TRBV6-1 to TRBJ2-5, with 9 nucleotides matching TRBD1. Germline CDR1 and CDR2: MNHNS and SASEGT. Unmatched junction bases numbered 21, after V lost 2 bases and J lost 5 bases. This CDR3 has 20 residues.

This chain joins TRBV7-2 and TRBJ1-1, with D possibly being TRBD1 (5 bases). The CDR3 sequence is 13 residues long. Trimming removed 4 bases from V and 5 bases from J, with 11 bases in between. Germline values: CDR1 SGHTA, CDR2 FQGNSA. CDR3 residues: CASSSRGGTEAFF. For the CDR3, the DNA is TGTGCCAGCAGCTCCCGCGGGGGGACTGAAGCTTTCTTT.

The CDR3 loop is CASSEADWGRYNEQFF. Written as DNA, the CDR3 is TGTGCCAGCAGTGAAGCGGACTGGGGTAGGTACAATGAGCAGTTCTTC. J is TRBJ2-1 and V is TRBV6-1, with D possibly being TRBD2 (5 bases). This CDR3 comprises 16 residues. V lost 0 bases, J lost 4 bases, and 13 bases lay in between. Per germline, CDR1 MNHNS and CDR2 SASEGT.

This sequence joins TRBV18 and TRBJ1-4, with D possibly being TRBD1 (5 bases). The CDR3 contains 15 residues. V was pared by 3 bases and J by 3 bases, with 11 bases between. Germline V gives CDR1 KGHSH, CDR2 LQKENI. The CDR3 bases are TGTGCCAGCTCACCCCGGCAGGGCTCTAATGAAAAACTGTTTTTT. It translates to CASSPRQGSNEKLFF. The full variable domain, its missing parts supplied by reference TRBV18 and TRBJ1-4, is NAGVMQNPRHLVRRRGQEARLRCSPMKGHSHVYWYRQLPEEGLKFMVYLQKENIIDESGMPKERFSAEFPKEGPSILRIQQVVRGDSAAYFCASSPRQGSNEKLFFGSGTQLSVL.

This clone was counted between two and nine times. The chain carries TRBV2 and TRBJ1-5, with 9 bases lining up with TRBD1. J was trimmed by 5 bases and V by 4 bases; bases with no gene match: 3. The CDR3 consists of 14 residues. In germline, CDR1 is SNHLY, CDR2 FYNNEI. The chain's CDR3 is CASSGTGVDQPQHF. In DNA form, the CDR3 reads TGTGCCAGCAGTGGGACAGGGGTGGATCAGCCCCAGCATTTT.

Notes on this clone: This specimen includes other DNA sequences encoding the same CDR3. V usage is TRBV2 and J usage is TRBJ2-5; D perhaps matches TRBD1 (6 bases). The CDR3 length is 13 residues. Germline loops: CDR1 SNHLY, CDR2 FYNNEI. Trimming took off 9 bases at V and 1 base at J, with 12 bases between the two ends. CDR3 loop: CASEGQTQETQYF. CDR3 in DNA: TGTGCCAGTGAAGGACAGACCCAAGAGACCCAGTACTTC.

V usage is TRBV28 and J usage is TRBJ1-2; a possible D gene is TRBD1 (5 bases). The germline gives CDR1 MDHEN, CDR2 SYDVKM. The V end lost 4 bases, the J end lost 3 bases, and 18 bases lay between the germline ends. The CDR3 runs 16 residues. The DNA of the CDR3 is TGTGCCAGCAGTTCGATGGACAAACCAGGTTACTATGGCTACACCTTC. Amino acid sequence: CASSSMDKPGYYGYTF.

The count of this clone is one. The chain links TRBV3-1 (or the pseudogene TRBV3-2) to TRBJ1-2; D gene ambiguous. CDR3 length: 13 residues. CDR1 LGHDT and CDR2 YNNKEL come from the germline V gene (reference sequence). V shed 4 bases and J shed 8 bases, with 14 bases lying between them. The CDR3: CASSPGVRYGYTF. CDR3 nucleotides: TGTGCCAGCAGCCCCGGGGTGAGGTACGGCTACACCTTC.

V usage is TRBV7-9 and J usage is TRBJ1-3; 7 nucleotides line up with TRBD1. CDR3 size: 16 residues. V lost 0 bases to trimming and J lost 2 bases; unmatched junction nucleotides: 4. Germline V gene sequence: CDR1 SEHNR, CDR2 FQNEAQ (reference sequence). CDR3 DNA: TGTGCCAGCAGCTTAGCCTGGGACAGAACTGGAAACACCATATATTTT. Translating it yields CASSLAWDRTGNTIYF.

The gene calls are TRBV15 and TRBJ1-2; maybe TRBD1 (6 bases). The germline V gene encodes CDR1 LNHNV and CDR2 YYDKDF (reference sequence). The CDR3 totals 17 residues. V was trimmed by 0 bases and J by 7 bases, leaving 21 bases between them. This CDR3 is CATSRDRGAVAGRGYTF. CDR3 nucleotides: TGTGCCACCAGCAGAGATCGGGGGGCCGTTGCGGGTCGTGGCTACACCTTC.

There are a few counts of this clone. The chain uses TRBV2 and TRBJ1-5; tentatively, D is TRBD1 (6 bases). Trimming took 4 bases from V and 4 from J, leaving 11 bases between them. The CDR3 has 14 residues. The V gene's germline CDR1 is SNHLY and CDR2 FYNNEI. CDR3 nucleotides: TGTGCCAGCAGTGGAGACAGGCGTAATCAGCCCCAGCATTTT. Its protein product is CASSGDRRNQPQHF.

The rearrangement joins TRBV2 to TRBJ1-1, with D uncertain. V gave up 7 bases and J gave up 3 bases, with 12 bases separating them. This CDR3 has 13 amino acids. CDR1 SNHLY and CDR2 FYNNEI come from the germline V gene. The CDR3, as DNA: TGTGCCAGCATATCCGTCGGGTACACTGAAGCTTTCTTT. Encoded protein: CASISVGYTEAFF.

The chain is built from TRBV6-5 and TRBJ2-3; TRBD1 agrees at 7 bases. The junction had 8 bases not matched to a gene; V was cut back by 3 bases and J by 2 bases. Germline V gene lookup returns CDR1 MNHEY and CDR2 SVGAGI. The CDR3 covers 16 residues. The CDR3 is CASSYTSGGPTDTQYF. In nucleotides, the CDR3 is TGTGCCAGCAGTTATACGTCAGGGGGTCCCACAGATACGCAGTATTTT.